A selection of T cell receptor beta chains follows, all from one sample in a study of cytomegalovirus exposure and HLA in healthy donors. Method: immunoSEQ multiplex PCR; TCRdb's copy keeps in-frame clones and lacks some. The table records roughly 250,000 clones, 84% of them present only once. The specimen sequenced was PBMCs. These receptors came from a middle-aged woman in good health and CMV-seropositive. Both conserved end residues are part of each CDR3. The D gene is left open where the match is weak. The listing skips clone size in some rows; elsewhere it reads once, few, many or a size class.

j_call d_call v_call clone_size cdr3_aa cdr3_nt
TRBJ2-5 TRBD2 TRBV30 - CAWTSGQETQYF TGTGCCTGGACTAGCGGCCAAGAGACCCAGTACTTC
TRBJ1-6 TRBD1 TRBV5-1 - CASSRDRNNSPLHF TGCGCCAGCAGCCGGGACAGAAATAATTCACCCCTCCACTTT
TRBJ2-5 - TRBV27 - CASSLWPHQETQYF TGTGCCAGCAGTTTATGGCCCCACCAAGAGACCCAGTACTTC
TRBJ1-1 TRBD1 TRBV5-5 - CASSPRTGGTFF TGTGCCAGCAGCCCCAGGACAGGGGGAACTTTCTTT
TRBJ2-7 TRBD1 TRBV29-1 - CSVAWDSSYEQYF TGCAGCGTTGCATGGGACAGCTCCTACGAGCAGTACTTC
TRBJ1-3 - TRBV19 once CASSMIEGRALSGNTIYF TGTGCCAGTAGTATGATAGAAGGGAGAGCCCTCTCTGGAAACACCATATATTTT
TRBJ2-3 TRBD2 TRBV11-1 once CASTPAGADTQYF TGTGCCAGCACGCCCGCGGGGGCAGATACGCAGTATTTT
TRBJ2-7 TRBD1 TRBV9 - CASSAGTGGYEQYF TGTGCCAGCAGCGCCGGGACAGGGGGCTACGAGCAGTACTTC
TRBJ2-7 - TRBV11-3 - CASSFSEGGTYEQYF TGTGCCAGCAGCTTTAGCGAGGGAGGCACCTACGAGCAGTACTTC
TRBJ2-2 - TRBV18 - CASSPAGANTGELFF TGTGCCAGCTCACCAGCCGGTGCGAACACCGGGGAGCTGTTTTTT
TRBJ2-5 TRBD1 TRBV10-3 - CAISSGTEETQYF TGTGCCATCAGTTCCGGGACAGAAGAGACCCAGTACTTC
TRBJ2-7 TRBD2 TRBV4-3 - CASSQGVTSSTYEQYF TGCGCCAGCAGCCAGGGTGTGACTAGCTCCACCTACGAGCAGTACTTC
TRBJ1-5 - TRBV7-8 - CASSSAGGVNQPQHF TGTGCCAGCAGCTCCGCGGGGGGCGTAAATCAGCCCCAGCATTTT
TRBJ2-7 - TRBV18 - CASSPVIGAYEQYF TGTGCCAGCTCACCAGTTATAGGGGCGTACGAGCAGTACTTC